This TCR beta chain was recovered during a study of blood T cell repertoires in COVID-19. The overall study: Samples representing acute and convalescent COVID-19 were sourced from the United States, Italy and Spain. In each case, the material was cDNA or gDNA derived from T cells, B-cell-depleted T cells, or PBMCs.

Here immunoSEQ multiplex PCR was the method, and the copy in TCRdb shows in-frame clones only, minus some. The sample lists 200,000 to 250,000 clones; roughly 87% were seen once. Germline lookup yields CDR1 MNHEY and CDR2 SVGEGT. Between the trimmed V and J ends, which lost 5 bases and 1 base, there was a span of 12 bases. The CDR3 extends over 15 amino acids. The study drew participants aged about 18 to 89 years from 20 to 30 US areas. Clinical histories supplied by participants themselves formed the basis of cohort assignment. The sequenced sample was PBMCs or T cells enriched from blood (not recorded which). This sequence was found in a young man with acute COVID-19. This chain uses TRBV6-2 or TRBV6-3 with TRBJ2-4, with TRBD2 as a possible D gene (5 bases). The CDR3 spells CASSPLSGAKNIQYF. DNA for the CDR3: TGTGCCAGCAGTCCCCTCAGCGGTGCCAAAAACATTCAGTACTTC.